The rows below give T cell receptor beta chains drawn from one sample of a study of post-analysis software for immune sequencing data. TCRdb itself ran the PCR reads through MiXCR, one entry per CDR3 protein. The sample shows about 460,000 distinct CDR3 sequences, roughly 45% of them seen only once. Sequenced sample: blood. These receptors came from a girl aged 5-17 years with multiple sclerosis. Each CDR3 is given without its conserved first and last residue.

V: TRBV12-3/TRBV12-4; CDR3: ASNRDGRGTDTQY
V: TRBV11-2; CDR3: ASSILGGAGY
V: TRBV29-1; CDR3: SVEDLGQAEAF
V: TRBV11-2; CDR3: ASSTYSGPYNEQF
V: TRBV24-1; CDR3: ATSGDGQGYETQY
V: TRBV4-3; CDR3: ASSQDGGLAGEQF
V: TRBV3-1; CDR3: ASSQDYSGRFQETQY
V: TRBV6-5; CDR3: ASSPRLDSYEQY
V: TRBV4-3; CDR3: ASSQDWGLAGVGETQY
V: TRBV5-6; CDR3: ASLSEDQETQY
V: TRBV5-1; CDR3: ASSAKMDYPQETQY
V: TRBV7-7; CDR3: ASSLAGSGYEQY
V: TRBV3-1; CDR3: ASSQEPGSYEQY
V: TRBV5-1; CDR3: ASSLGQVSNEQY
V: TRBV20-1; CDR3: SARDPGGEKLF
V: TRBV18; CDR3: ASSPTARGSLY
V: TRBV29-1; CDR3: SAKSGIPGNTIY
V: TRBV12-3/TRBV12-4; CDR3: ASSFPTGTRRFDEQF
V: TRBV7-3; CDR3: ASSTDSNQPQH
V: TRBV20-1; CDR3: SARVGGRGANEQF
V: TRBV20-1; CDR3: SARDIGRTDTQY
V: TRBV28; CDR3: ASSYGGGVAETQY
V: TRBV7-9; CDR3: ASKGQGDNQPQH
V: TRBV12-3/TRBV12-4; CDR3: ASSLGEANGYT
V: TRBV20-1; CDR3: SASGDSETQY
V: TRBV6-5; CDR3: ASKRQGGNNYGYT
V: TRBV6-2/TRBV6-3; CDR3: ASSYFVGLSSYNEQF
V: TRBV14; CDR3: ASSQEWQGANNEQF
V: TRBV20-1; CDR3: SARSSGLAGGREQY
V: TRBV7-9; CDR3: ASRRDVAGETQY
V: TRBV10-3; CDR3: AIKPGTSGRAHEQF
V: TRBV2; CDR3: ASSEGSGNRVNTQY
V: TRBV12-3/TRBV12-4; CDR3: ASMGTAYNEQF
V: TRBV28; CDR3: ASIEGGDARDTQY
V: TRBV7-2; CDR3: ASSFKGGQPQH
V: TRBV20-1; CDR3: SALHTNTEAF
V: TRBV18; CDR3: ASSPAGEQF
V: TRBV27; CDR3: ACSGTQGVYEQY
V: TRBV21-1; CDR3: ASSKREGGTSTDTQY